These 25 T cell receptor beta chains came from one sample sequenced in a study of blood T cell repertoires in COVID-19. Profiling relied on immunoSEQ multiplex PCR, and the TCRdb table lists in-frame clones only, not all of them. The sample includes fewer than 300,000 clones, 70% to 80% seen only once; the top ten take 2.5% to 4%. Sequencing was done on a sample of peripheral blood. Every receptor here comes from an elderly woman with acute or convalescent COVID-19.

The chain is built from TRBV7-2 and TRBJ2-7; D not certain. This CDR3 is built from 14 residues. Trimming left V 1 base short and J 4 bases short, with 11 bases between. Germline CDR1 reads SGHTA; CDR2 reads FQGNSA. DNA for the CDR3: TGTGCCAGCAGCTTAGTGTATGGCAATTACGAGCAGTACTTC. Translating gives CASSLVYGNYEQYF.

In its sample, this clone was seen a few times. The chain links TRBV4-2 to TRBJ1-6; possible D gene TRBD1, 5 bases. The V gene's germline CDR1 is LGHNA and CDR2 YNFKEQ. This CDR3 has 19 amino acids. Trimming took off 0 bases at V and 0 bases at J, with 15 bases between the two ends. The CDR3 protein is CASSQDVAGGSSYNSPLHF. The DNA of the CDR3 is TGTGCCAGCAGCCAAGATGTCGCGGGGGGGAGCTCCTATAATTCACCCCTCCACTTT.

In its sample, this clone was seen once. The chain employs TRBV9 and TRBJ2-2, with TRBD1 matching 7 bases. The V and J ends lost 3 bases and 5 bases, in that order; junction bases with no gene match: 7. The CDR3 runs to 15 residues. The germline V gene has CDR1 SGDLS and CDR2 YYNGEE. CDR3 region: CASSERGQSTGELFF. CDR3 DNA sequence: TGTGCCAGCAGCGAACGGGGACAGTCAACCGGGGAGCTGTTTTTT.

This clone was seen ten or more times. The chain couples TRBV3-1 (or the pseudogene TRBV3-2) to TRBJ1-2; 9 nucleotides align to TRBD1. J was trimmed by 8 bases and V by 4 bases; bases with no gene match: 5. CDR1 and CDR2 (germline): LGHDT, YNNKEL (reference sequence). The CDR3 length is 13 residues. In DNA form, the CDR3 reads TGTGCCAGCAGCCTGACAGGGGGATTAGGCTACACCTTC. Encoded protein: CASSLTGGLGYTF.

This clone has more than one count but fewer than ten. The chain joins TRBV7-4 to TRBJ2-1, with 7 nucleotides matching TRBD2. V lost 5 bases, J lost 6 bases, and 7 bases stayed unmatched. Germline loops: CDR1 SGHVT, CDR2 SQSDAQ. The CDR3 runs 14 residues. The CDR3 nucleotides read TGTGCCAGCAGCGGACTAGGGTACACCAATGAGCAGTTCTTC. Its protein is CASSGLGYTNEQFF.

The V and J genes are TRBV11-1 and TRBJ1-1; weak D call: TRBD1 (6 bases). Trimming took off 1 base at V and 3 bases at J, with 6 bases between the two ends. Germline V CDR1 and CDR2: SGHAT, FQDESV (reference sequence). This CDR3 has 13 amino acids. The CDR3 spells CASSLGTDTEAFF. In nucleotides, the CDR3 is TGTGCCAGCAGCTTAGGGACAGACACTGAAGCTTTCTTT.

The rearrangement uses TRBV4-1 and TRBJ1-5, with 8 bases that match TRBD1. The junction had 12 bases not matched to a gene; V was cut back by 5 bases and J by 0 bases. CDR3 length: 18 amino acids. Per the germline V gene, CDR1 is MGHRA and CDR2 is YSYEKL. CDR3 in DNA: TGCGCCAGCAGCAACCGGGACAGGTCTTCCGATAGCAATCAGCCCCAGCATTTT. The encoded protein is CASSNRDRSSDSNQPQHF.

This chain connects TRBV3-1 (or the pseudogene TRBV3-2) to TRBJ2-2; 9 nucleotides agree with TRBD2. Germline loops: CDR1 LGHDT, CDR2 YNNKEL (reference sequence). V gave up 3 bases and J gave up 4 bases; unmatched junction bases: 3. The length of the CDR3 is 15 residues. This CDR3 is CASSQSSGTTGELFF. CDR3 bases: TGTGCCAGCAGCCAGTCTAGCGGGACCACCGGGGAGCTGTTTTTT.

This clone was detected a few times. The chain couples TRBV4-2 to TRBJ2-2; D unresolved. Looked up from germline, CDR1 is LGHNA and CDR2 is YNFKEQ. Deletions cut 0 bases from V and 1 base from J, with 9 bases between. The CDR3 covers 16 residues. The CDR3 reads CASSQDADLNTGELFF. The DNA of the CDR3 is TGTGCCAGCAGCCAAGATGCTGACTTGAACACCGGGGAGCTGTTTTTT.

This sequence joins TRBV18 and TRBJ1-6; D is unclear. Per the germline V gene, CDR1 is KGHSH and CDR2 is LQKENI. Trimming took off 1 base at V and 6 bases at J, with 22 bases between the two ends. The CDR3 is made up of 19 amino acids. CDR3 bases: TGTGCCAGCTCACCACTAGAAACGACGGGGAGACGGACTAATTCACCCCTCCACTTT. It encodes CASSPLETTGRRTNSPLHF.

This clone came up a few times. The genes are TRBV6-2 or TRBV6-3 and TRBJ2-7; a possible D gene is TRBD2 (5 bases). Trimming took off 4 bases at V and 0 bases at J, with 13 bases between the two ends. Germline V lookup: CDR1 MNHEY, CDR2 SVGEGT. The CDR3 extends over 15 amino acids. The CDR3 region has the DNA TGTGCCAGCAGTTGGAATTTGCGGGCCTCCTACGAGCAGTACTTC. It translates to CASSWNLRASYEQYF.

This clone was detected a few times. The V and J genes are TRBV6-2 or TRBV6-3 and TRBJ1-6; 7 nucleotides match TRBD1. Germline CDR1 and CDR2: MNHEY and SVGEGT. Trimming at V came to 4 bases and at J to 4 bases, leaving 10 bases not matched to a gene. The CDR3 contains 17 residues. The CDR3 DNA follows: TGTGCCAGCAGTTCACCTCAGACAGGGCGGTATAATTCACCCCTCCACTTT. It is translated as CASSSPQTGRYNSPLHF.

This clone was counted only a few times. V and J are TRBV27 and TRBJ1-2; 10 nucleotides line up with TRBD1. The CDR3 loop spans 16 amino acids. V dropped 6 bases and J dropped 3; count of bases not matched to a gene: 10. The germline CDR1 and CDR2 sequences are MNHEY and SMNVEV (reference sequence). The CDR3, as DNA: TGTGCCAGCAGCCGCAGCCCGGACAGGGGGGACTATGGCTACACCTTC. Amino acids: CASSRSPDRGDYGYTF.

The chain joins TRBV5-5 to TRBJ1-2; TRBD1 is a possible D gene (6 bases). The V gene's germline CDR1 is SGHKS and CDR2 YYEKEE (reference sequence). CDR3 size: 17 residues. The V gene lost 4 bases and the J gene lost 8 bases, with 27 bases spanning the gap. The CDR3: CASSPQSGAGELGGYTF. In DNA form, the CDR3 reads TGTGCCAGCAGCCCTCAGTCAGGGGCAGGGGAATTAGGCGGCTACACCTTC.

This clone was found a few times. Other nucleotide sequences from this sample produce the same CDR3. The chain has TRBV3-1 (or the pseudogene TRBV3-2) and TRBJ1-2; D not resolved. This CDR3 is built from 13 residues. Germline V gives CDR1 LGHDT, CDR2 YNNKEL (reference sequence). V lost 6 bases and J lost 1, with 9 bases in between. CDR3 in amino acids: CASRSRVNYGYTF. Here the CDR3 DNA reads TGTGCCAGCAGGTCGAGGGTTAACTATGGCTACACCTTC.

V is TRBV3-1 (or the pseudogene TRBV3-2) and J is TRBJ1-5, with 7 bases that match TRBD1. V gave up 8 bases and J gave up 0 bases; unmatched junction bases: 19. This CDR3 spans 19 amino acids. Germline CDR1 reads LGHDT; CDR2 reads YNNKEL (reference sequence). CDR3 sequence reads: CASGSPDRSPQDSNQPQHF. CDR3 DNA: TGTGCCAGCGGTTCGCCGGACAGGTCACCCCAGGATAGCAATCAGCCCCAGCATTTT.

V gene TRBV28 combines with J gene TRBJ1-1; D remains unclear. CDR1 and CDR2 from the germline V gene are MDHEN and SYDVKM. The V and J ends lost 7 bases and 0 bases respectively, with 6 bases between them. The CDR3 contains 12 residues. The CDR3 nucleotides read TGTGCCAGCATCACTGTGAACACTGAAGCTTTCTTT. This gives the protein CASITVNTEAFF. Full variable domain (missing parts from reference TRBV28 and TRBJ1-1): DVKVTQSSRYLVKRTGEKVFLECVQDMDHENMFWYRQDPGLGLRLIYFSYDVKMKEKGDIPEGYSVSREKKERFSLILESASTNQTSMYLCASITVNTEAFFGQGTRLTVV.

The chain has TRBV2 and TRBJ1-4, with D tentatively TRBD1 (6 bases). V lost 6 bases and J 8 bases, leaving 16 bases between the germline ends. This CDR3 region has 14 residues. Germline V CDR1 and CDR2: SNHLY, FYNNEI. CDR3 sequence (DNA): TGTGCCAGCAGCACAGGGCCAACGAGGGAAAAACTGTTTTTT. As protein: CASSTGPTREKLFF. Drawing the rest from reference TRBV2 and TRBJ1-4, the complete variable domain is EPEVTQTPSHQVTQMGQEVILRCVPISNHLYFYWYRQILGQKVEFLVSFYNNEISEKSEIFDDQFSVERPDGSNFTLKIRSTKLEDSAMYFCASSTGPTREKLFFGSGTQLSVL.

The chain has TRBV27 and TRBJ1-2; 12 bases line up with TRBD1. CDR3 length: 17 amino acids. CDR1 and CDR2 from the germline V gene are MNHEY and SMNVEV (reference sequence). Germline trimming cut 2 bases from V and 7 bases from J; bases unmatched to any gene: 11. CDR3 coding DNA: TGTGCCAGCAGTTTAATGGGACAGGGGGCTTCCCCGACTGGCTACACCTTC. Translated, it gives CASSLMGQGASPTGYTF.

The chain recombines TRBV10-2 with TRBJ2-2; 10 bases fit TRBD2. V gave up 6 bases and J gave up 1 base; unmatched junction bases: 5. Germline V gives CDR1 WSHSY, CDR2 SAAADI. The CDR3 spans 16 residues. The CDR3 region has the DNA TGCGCCAGCAGAGAAGCGGGAGGGCAGAACACCGGGGAGCTGTTTTTT. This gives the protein CASREAGGQNTGELFF.

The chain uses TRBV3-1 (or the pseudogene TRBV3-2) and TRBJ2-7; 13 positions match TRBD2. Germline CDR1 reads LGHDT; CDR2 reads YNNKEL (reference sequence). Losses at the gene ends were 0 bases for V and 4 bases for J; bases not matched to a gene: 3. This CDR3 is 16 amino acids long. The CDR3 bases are TGTGCCAGCAGCCAAGATGGGACTAGCGGGGTATACGAGCAGTACTTC. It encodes CASSQDGTSGVYEQYF.

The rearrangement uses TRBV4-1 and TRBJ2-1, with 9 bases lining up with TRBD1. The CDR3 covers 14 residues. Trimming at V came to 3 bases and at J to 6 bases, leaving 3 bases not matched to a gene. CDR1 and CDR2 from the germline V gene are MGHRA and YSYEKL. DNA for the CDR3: TGCGCCAGCAGCCACCGGGACAGGGTCAATGAGCAGTTCTTC. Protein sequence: CASSHRDRVNEQFF.

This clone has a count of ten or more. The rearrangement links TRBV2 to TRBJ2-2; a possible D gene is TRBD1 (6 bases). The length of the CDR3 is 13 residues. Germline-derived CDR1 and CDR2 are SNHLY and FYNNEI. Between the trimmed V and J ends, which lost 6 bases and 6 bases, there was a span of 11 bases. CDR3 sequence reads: CASRTTGSGELFF. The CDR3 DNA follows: TGTGCCAGCAGGACCACAGGGTCCGGGGAGCTGTTTTTT.

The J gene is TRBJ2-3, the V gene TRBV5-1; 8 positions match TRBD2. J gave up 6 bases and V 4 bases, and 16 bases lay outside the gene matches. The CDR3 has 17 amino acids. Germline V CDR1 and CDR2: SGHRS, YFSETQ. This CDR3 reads CASSLRPGAGESDTQYF. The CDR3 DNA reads TGCGCCAGCAGCCTCCGCCCCGGAGCGGGAGAGAGCGATACGCAGTATTTT.

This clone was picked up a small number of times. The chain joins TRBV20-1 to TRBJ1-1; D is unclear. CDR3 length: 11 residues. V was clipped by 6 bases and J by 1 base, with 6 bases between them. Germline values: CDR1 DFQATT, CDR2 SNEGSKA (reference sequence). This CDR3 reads CSAKRNTEAFF. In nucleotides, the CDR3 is TGCAGTGCCAAGAGGAACACTGAAGCTTTCTTT.